This T cell receptor (beta chain) was sequenced in a study of early T cells in non-severe SARS-CoV-2 infection. On this clonotype: Its antigen is not identified. A much larger clone differs from this one at a single base, so this may be a read error.

This CDR3 spans 15 amino acids. Germline V gene lookup returns CDR1 LGHDT and CDR2 YNNKEL (reference sequence). Deletions cut 4 bases from V and 4 bases from J, with 14 bases between. Study conclusions and caveats: Matching with VDJdb favored anti-spike CD8 responses (missing private and CD4 specificities).

cDNA molecules, individually, were tagged with unique molecular identifiers. One entry per CDR3 protein results from TCRdb running MiXCR on the 5' RACE reads. The sample has around 40,000 distinct CDR3 sequences; 4.5% to 7.5% are singletons. Sequenced material: whole blood. The J gene is TRBJ1-3, the V gene TRBV3-1; D is uncertain. This TCR came from an adult who was a healthcare worker with PCR-confirmed SARS-CoV-2 infection or an uninfected control (not recorded which). CDR3 nucleotide sequence: TGTGCCAGCAGCCCCCGATTTATGGCGGGAAACACCATATATTTT. It is translated as CASSPRFMAGNTIYF. The full variable domain, its missing parts supplied by reference TRBV3-1 and TRBJ1-3, is DTAVSQTPKYLVTQMGNDKSIKCEQNLGHDTMYWYKQDSKKFLKIMFSYNNKELIINETVPNRFSPKSPDKAHLNLHINSLELGDSAVYFCASSPRFMAGNTIYFGEGSWLTVV.